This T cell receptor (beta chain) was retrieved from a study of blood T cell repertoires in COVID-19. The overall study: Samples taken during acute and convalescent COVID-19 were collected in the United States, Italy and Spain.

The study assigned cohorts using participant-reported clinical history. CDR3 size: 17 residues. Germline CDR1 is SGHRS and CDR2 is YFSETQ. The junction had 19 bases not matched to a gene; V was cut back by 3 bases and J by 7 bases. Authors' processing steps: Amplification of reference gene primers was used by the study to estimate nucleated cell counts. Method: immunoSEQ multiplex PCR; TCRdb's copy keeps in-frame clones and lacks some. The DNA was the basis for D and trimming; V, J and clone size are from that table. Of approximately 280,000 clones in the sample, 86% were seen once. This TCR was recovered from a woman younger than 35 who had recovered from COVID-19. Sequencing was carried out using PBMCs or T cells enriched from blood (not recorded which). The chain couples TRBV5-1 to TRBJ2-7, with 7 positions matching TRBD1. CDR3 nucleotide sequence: TGCGCCAGCAGCTCACCACGGCCGACAGGGACCCATACGGAGCAGTACTTC. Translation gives CASSSPRPTGTHTEQYF.